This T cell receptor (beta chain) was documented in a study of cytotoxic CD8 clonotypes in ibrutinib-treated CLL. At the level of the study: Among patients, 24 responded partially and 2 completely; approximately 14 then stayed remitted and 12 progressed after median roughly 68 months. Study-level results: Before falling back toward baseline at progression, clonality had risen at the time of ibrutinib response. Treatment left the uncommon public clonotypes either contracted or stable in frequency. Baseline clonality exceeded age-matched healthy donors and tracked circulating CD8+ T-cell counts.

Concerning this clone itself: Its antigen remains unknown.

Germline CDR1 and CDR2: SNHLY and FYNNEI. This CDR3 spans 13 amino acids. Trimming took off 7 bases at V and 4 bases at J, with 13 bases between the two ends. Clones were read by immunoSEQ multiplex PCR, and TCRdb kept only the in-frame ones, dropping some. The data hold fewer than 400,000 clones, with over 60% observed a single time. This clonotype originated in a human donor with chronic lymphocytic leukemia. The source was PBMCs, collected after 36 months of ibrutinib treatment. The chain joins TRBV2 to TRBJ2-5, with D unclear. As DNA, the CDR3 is TGTGCCAGCAATGCGGTGACCCCAGAGACCCAGTACTTC. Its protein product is CASNAVTPETQYF. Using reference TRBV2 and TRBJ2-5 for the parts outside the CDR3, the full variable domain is EPEVTQTPSHQVTQMGQEVILRCVPISNHLYFYWYRQILGQKVEFLVSFYNNEISEKSEIFDDQFSVERPDGSNFTLKIRSTKLEDSAMYFCASNAVTPETQYFGPGTRLLVL.